Presented here are 20 T cell receptor beta chains from one specimen sequenced in a study of blood T cell repertoires in COVID-19. Using immunoSEQ multiplex PCR, the repertoire was profiled, and TCRdb retains in-frame clones only, with some absent. The profile shows 310,000 or so clones, around 86% of them singletons. Sequenced: peripheral blood. Every receptor here comes from a woman aged 50 to 60 with acute or convalescent COVID-19.

This clone was recorded once. This chain links TRBV15 with TRBJ1-4; 7 bases match TRBD1. CDR1 and CDR2 (germline): LNHNV, YYDKDF (reference sequence). V lost 6 bases and J lost 2; bases outside the gene matches: 9. This CDR3 has 16 residues. CDR3 region: CATSQRQGATNEKLFF. DNA of the CDR3: TGTGCCACCAGTCAGAGACAGGGTGCGACTAATGAAAAACTGTTTTTT.

This sequence joins TRBV6-2 or TRBV6-3 and TRBJ1-2; D may be TRBD1 (5 bases). The CDR3 is made up of 14 amino acids. The germline CDR1 and CDR2 sequences are MNHEY and SVGEGT. V was clipped by 2 bases and J by 3 bases, with 10 bases between them. Here the CDR3 DNA reads TGTGCCAGCAGTTACGACAGAGAATACTATGGCTACACCTTC. It is translated as CASSYDREYYGYTF.

V and J are TRBV5-4 and TRBJ1-2; 9 bases are shared with TRBD1. The CDR3 is 15 amino acids. CDR1 is SGHNT and CDR2 is YYREEE in the germline V gene (reference sequence). J was trimmed by 3 bases and V by 0 bases; bases with no gene match: 3. CDR3 sequence (DNA): TGTGCCAGCAGCTTGGCACAGGGGGCAGACTATGGCTACACCTTC. Amino acids: CASSLAQGADYGYTF.

The chain is built from TRBV7-2 and TRBJ1-5; D remains ambiguous. The CDR3 totals 13 residues. The germline V and J ends were trimmed by 7 bases and 6 bases, with 13 bases remaining between them. CDR1 is SGHTA, CDR2 FQGNSA, per germline. The CDR3 nucleotides read TGTGCCAGCACCGATATCCTCGGTCAGCCCCAGCATTTT. This codes for CASTDILGQPQHF.

The chain carries TRBV25-1 and TRBJ2-2, with D maybe TRBD2 (5 bases). Germline V gives CDR1 MGHDK, CDR2 SYGVNS. The CDR3 runs to 13 residues. V gave up 8 bases and J gave up 3 bases, with 10 bases separating them. The CDR3 nucleotides are TGTGCCAGCTACGGGGTATACACCGGGGAGCTGTTTTTT. Its translation: CASYGVYTGELFF.

The chain couples TRBV28 to TRBJ1-5; weak D call: TRBD1 (5 bases). The length of the CDR3 is 14 residues. Germline V gene data show CDR1 as MDHEN and CDR2 as SYDVKM. Trimming cost V 5 bases and J 6 bases, with 14 bases left between them. DNA of the CDR3: TGTGCCAGCAGTGGCGGGGGGGGTACTCAGCCCCAGCATTTT. This gives the protein CASSGGGGTQPQHF.

V usage is TRBV18 and J usage is TRBJ1-2; 8 bases align to TRBD1. Per germline, CDR1 KGHSH and CDR2 LQKENI. The CDR3 totals 16 residues. Trimming cost V 3 bases and J 1 base; bases outside gene matches: 7. CDR3 DNA sequence: TGTGCCAGCTCACCTGAGACAGGGGCCCTTAACTATGGCTACACCTTC. It specifies CASSPETGALNYGYTF. Combining the CDR3 with reference TRBV18 and TRBJ1-2 gives the whole variable domain NAGVMQNPRHLVRRRGQEARLRCSPMKGHSHVYWYRQLPEEGLKFMVYLQKENIIDESGMPKERFSAEFPKEGPSILRIQQVVRGDSAAYFCASSPETGALNYGYTFGSGTRLTVV.

The rearrangement links TRBV6-5 to TRBJ2-1, with a possible D match to TRBD1 (5 bases). This CDR3 contains 15 residues. V was clipped by 6 bases and J by 4 bases, with 16 bases between them. Germline V CDR1 and CDR2: MNHEY, SVGAGI. In DNA, the CDR3 is TGTGCCAGCAGGCCCCAGGGAAATAAATACAATGAGCAGTTCTTC. This translates into CASRPQGNKYNEQFF.

This clone was counted a single time. This rearrangement joins TRBV10-1 to TRBJ1-5, with D perhaps matching TRBD1 (6 bases). Looked up from germline, CDR1 is WNHNN and CDR2 is SYGVQD (reference sequence). The CDR3 sequence is 16 residues long. Trimming shortened V by 1 base and J by 2 bases, and 12 bases separated the two germline ends. CDR3 sequence reads: CASSEWGGACNQPQHF. CDR3 sequence (DNA): TGCGCCAGCAGTGAGTGGGGGGGGGCGTGCAATCAGCCCCAGCATTTT.

This chain uses TRBV29-1 with TRBJ1-4; perhaps TRBD1 as D (6 bases). The germline V gene has CDR1 SQVTM and CDR2 ANQGSEA. Trimming pared 6 bases from V and 10 bases from J, leaving 18 bases between. The CDR3 length is 13 residues. The DNA of the CDR3 is TGCAGCGTCCAAAGGGGCGAAGGGGGAAAACTGTTTTTT. Translation: CSVQRGEGGKLFF.

The V and J genes are TRBV6-5 and TRBJ2-7, with 7 nucleotides matching TRBD1. The V segment lost 6 bases and the J segment 3 bases; nucleotides outside the gene matches: 8. This CDR3 is built from 14 residues. Per germline, CDR1 MNHEY and CDR2 SVGAGI. The CDR3 reads CASRARQGIYEQYF. The CDR3 DNA reads TGTGCCAGCAGAGCGAGACAGGGAATCTACGAGCAGTACTTC.

The chain links TRBV24-1 to TRBJ1-2; 10 nucleotides align to TRBD1. Per germline, CDR1 KGHDR and CDR2 SFDVKD. V dropped 4 bases and J dropped 10; count of bases not matched to a gene: 5. The CDR3 totals 13 residues. CDR3 protein: CATSERDRGSYTF. The CDR3 DNA follows: TGTGCCACCAGTGAGAGGGACAGGGGTTCCTACACCTTC.

This chain uses TRBV6-5 with TRBJ1-2, with 7 nucleotides matching TRBD1. The CDR3 runs to 13 residues. Germline V gives CDR1 MNHEY, CDR2 SVGAGI. Trimming at V came to 6 bases and at J to 4 bases, leaving 5 bases not matched to a gene. This chain's CDR3 is CASRSGTVYGYTF. The CDR3 DNA is TGTGCCAGCAGATCCGGGACAGTCTATGGCTACACCTTC.

The chain has TRBV28 and TRBJ2-4; the D is unclear. V was shortened by 6 bases and J by 2 bases, with 14 bases between the two germline ends. This CDR3 is 15 amino acids long. CDR1 and CDR2 (germline): MDHEN, SYDVKM. This CDR3 is CASRTLGSTKNIQYF. In DNA form, the CDR3 reads TGTGCCAGCAGGACCCTCGGGTCTACCAAAAACATTCAGTACTTC.

V gene TRBV28 combines with J gene TRBJ2-7; 7 nucleotides match TRBD2. Germline-derived CDR1 and CDR2 are MDHEN and SYDVKM. V shed 7 bases and J 5 bases; nucleotides not matched to a gene: 17. The CDR3 runs 16 residues. The CDR3 protein is CASMSGASGNRDEQYF. CDR3 sequence (DNA): TGTGCCAGCATGAGCGGAGCCAGCGGGAATCGGGACGAGCAGTACTTC.

The chain carries TRBV7-3 and TRBJ2-1, with 8 bases matching TRBD1. J lost 5 bases, V lost 3 bases, and 6 bases had no gene match. Per the germline V gene, CDR1 is SGHTA and CDR2 is FQGTGA. This CDR3 contains 15 residues. This CDR3 is CASSFRGRLDNEQFF. The CDR3 bases are TGTGCCAGCAGCTTCAGGGGGCGCCTGGACAATGAGCAGTTCTTC.

The V gene is TRBV5-1, the J gene TRBJ1-4; D is unclear. Trimming removed 2 bases at V and 0 bases at J, with 14 bases between. CDR3 length equals 17 residues. Germline CDR1 is SGHRS and CDR2 is YFSETQ. In DNA, the CDR3 is TGCGCCAGCAGCTTTGCCCCCCGCGGTGCAACTAATGAAAAACTGTTTTTT. Its protein is CASSFAPRGATNEKLFF.

This clone showed up just once. V usage is TRBV30 and J usage is TRBJ2-7, with 15 nucleotides matching TRBD2. There are 19 residues in the CDR3. Germline lookup yields CDR1 GTSNPN and CDR2 SVGIG (reference sequence). With 0 bases clipped from V and 1 base from J, the junction kept 10 bases outside the gene matches. CDR3 bases: TGTGCCTGGAGTGTACCCTTGGGACTAGCGGGAGGTTATTCCTACGAGCAGTACTTC. Residues: CAWSVPLGLAGGYSYEQYF.

This clone was counted once. The chain uses TRBV6-2 or TRBV6-3 and TRBJ2-2; no definite D call. Trimming removed 0 bases at V and 2 bases at J, with 7 bases between. Germline loops: CDR1 MNHEY, CDR2 SVGEGT. The length of the CDR3 is 15 residues. The CDR3 sequence: CASSYSPGNTGELFF. The CDR3 bases are TGTGCCAGCAGTTACTCGCCAGGAAACACCGGGGAGCTGTTTTTT.

The chain is built from TRBV7-2 and TRBJ1-4; 7 nucleotides line up with TRBD1. Germline values: CDR1 SGHTA, CDR2 FQGNSA. V trimming: 5 bases; J trimming: 0 bases; junction bases outside the gene matches: 3. The CDR3 sequence is 15 residues long. DNA of the CDR3: TGTGCCAGCAGCACCGGGACAGCAACTAATGAAAAACTGTTTTTT. The encoded protein is CASSTGTATNEKLFF.